A single TCR beta chain is shown here with its context. Antigen: not known. TCRdb keeps only in-frame clones here, not all; method: immunoSEQ multiplex PCR. The sample has roughly 90,000 clones, around nine tenths seen once. This entry is derived from a study of OX40 agonist ivuxolimab in advanced cancers. General observations from the study: CD4+ T cells averaged fewer expanded clones than CD8+ T cells.

V dropped 4 bases and J dropped 5 bases, with 11 bases sitting between them. The germline V gene has CDR1 SGHTA and CDR2 FQGNSA. This CDR3 comprises 13 residues. The origin of this receptor is an adult with an advanced solid tumor such as melanoma, head and neck, liver or kidney cancer. The material was CD4+ or CD8+ T cells sorted from blood, obtained in a trial of the OX40 agonist ivuxolimab. V gene TRBV7-2 combines with J gene TRBJ1-2; D is ambiguous. The CDR3 loop is CASSSGEGYGYTF. The CDR3 DNA sequence: TGTGCCAGCAGCTCCGGTGAGGGTTATGGCTACACCTTC.